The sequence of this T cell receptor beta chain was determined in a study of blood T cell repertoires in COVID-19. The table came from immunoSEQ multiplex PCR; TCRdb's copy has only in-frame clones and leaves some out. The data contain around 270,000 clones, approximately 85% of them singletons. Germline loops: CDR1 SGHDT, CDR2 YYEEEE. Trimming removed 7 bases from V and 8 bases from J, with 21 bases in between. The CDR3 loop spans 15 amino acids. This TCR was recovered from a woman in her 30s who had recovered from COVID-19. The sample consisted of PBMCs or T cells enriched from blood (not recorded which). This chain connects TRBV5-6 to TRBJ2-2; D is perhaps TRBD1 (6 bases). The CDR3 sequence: CASGLGVPTGGELFF. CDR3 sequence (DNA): TGTGCCAGCGGGTTAGGTGTGCCTACAGGGGGGGAGCTGTTTTTT.